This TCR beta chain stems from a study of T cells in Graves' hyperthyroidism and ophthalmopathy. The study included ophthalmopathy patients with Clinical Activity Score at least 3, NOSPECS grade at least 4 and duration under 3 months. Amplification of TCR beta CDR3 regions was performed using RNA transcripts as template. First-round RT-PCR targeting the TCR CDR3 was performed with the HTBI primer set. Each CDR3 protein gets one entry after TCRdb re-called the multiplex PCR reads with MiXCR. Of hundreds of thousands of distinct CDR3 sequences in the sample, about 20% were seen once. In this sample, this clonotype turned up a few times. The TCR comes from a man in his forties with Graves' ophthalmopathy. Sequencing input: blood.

CDR3 in amino acids: CASSPRVGGGPHEQYF. The CDR3 bases are TGTGCCAGCAGCCCCCGGGTTGGGGGGGGACCCCACGAGCAGTACTTC. V usage is TRBV9 and J usage is TRBJ2-7; TRBD2 matches at 7 bases. The J segment lost 5 bases and the V segment lost 4 bases, leaving 15 bases of the junction unmatched. CDR3 length: 16 residues. The germline CDR1 and CDR2 sequences are SGDLS and YYNGEE.